This T cell receptor beta chain was documented in a study of cytomegalovirus exposure and HLA in healthy donors. The study ran its PCR with 60 Vbeta and 13 Jbeta primers. Produced via immunoSEQ multiplex PCR; TCRdb's table is partial and in-frame only. The sample includes roughly 100,000 clones. With 0 bases clipped from V and 4 bases from J, the junction kept 5 bases outside the gene matches. Germline V gene lookup returns CDR1 SGDLS and CDR2 YYNGEE. This CDR3 contains 16 residues. The material sequenced was PBMCs. This TCR was recovered from a man aged 35 to 55 in good health and CMV-seronegative. The chain joins TRBV9 to TRBJ1-1; 11 bases fit TRBD1. The CDR3 DNA follows: TGTGCCAGCAGCGTAGGGGGTGGGACAGGGGGCACTGAAGCTTTCTTT. It yields the protein CASSVGGGTGGTEAFF.